The sequence of this T cell receptor (beta chain) was determined in a study of T cells in Graves' hyperthyroidism and ophthalmopathy (dated by TCRdb to about 2019). Describing the broader study: Peripheral blood was collected at initial diagnosis, before any treatment. Once sampling was done, hyperthyroidism patients were given methimazole at a starting dose of 30 mg daily, whereas ophthalmopathy patients were given high-dose intravenous methylprednisolone. The roughly 100 discovery patients were randomly divided into training and test sets at a 7:3 ratio. In about 6 Graves' hyperthyroidism patients, the study also compared T-cell repertoires from thyroid tissue with T-cell repertoires from blood. Whether ophthalmopathy could be predicted prospectively was tested in an independent validation cohort made up of under 20 hyperthyroidism patients plus 17 patients who later progressed to ophthalmopathy. TCR V-J signatures able to tell the groups apart were searched for in a discovery cohort of 95 to 100 patients, of whom fewer than 45 had Graves' ophthalmopathy and roughly 57 had stable Graves' hyperthyroidism. According to the paper, TCR Vbeta CDR3 sequencing was carried out on about 140 peripheral blood samples, which came from 40 to 45 ophthalmopathy, around 75 hyperthyroidism and approximately 17 progressor patients.

Amplification of TCR beta CDR3 regions was carried out from RNA transcripts. The TCR CDR3 was subjected to a first round of RT-PCR using the HTBI primer set and the Qiagen OneStep RT-PCR kit. The libraries were constructed in a second round of multiplex PCR and then size-selected and purified. Libraries were sequenced paired-end with 100 bp reads on an Illumina HiSeq2000. The authors' analysis ran thus. SOAPnuke was used to process the raw data, throwing out any read that contained adapters or uncalled bases, had a mean Phred below 15, or lacked an exact constant-primer or identifier match. High-quality paired reads were merged with COPE v1.2.5, and unique nucleotide sequences were defined as clonotypes. Clonotypes were aligned to IMGT TRBV, TRBD and TRBJ reference segments using MiTCR v1.1. Analysis was restricted to V-J combinations with a frequency above 0.0001, which covered roughly 99% of repertoires. The TCS score was defined as F50 (clonal expansion) divided by E x V (chaos), with BLOSUM62-based TCRdist calculated between CDR3 peptides within each V-J. Welch's t-statistics and random forest reduced 514 V-J features to roughly 13, which were used in a naive Bayes classifier (R e1071). TCRdb trimmed the raw reads at Q25, called clones with MiXCR and kept productive beta chains. Rows merge per CDR3 protein into single entries with the most common DNA and genes. The V and J calls here are based on TCRdb, not the publication. The sample table lists 250,000 to 350,000 distinct CDR3 sequences, roughly 17% of them with a count of one. The ten largest account for roughly a third of the sample.

Graves' hyperthyroidism was defined as stable when no progression to ophthalmopathy occurred over 18 months of follow-up. Hyperthyroidism patients were newly diagnosed, with disease duration under 2 months, and aged 18 to 65 years. Exclusion was applied to patients with uncontrolled infections, other autoimmune diseases, pregnancy or lactation. Diagnoses were established on the basis of clinical symptoms, serum thyroxine and TRAb, thyroid ultrasound, and orbital computed tomography. Ficoll-Paque density gradient centrifugation was used to isolate PBMCs from approximately 10 ml of fresh peripheral blood. Total RNA was extracted with Trizol reagent, and quality was checked on an Agilent 2100 Bioanalyzer. Overall study results and their limits: A model built on a 13 V-J signature distinguished ophthalmopathy from stable hyperthyroidism, reaching over 85% sensitivity and about 81% specificity in cross-validation and 80%/75% in testing. No statistical method was used to fix the sample size in advance, and group allocation was not hidden from the investigators. Most expanded thyroid clonotypes (frequency above 0.001) were also found in blood, which suggests that blood repertoires may mirror thyroid immune responses. In validation, progression to ophthalmopathy was predicted by the model with more than 65% sensitivity and approximately 78% specificity, a median of around 5.9 months before onset.

With regard to this clonotype: The antigen this receptor binds is unknown. No base qualities exist here, and no much larger clone lies one base off it.

Sample: blood. The sequence came from a young man with Graves' hyperthyroidism.

The DNA is TGTGCCAGCAGCGACCTCTATGGCTACACCTTC. This yields the protein CASSDLYGYTF. The sequence joins TRBV6-1 to TRBJ1-2; the D gene is not confidently resolved. The CDR3, from cysteine to phenylalanine, totals 11 residues. Only the CDR3 region is kept as DNA, spanning 33 bases read in frame from base 1. Looking up the germline V gene yields CDR1 MNHNS and CDR2 SASEGT. V and J lose 6 bases and 4 bases, and a span of 6 bases separates them.